Below, 14 T cell receptor beta chains from the same sample are listed, as sequenced in a study of persistence of HIV-infected CD4 T cells (dated by TCRdb to the early 2020s). In the paper's terms, the treatment or condition label means: suppressive antiretroviral therapy. Cells were stimulated with lysates of CMV-infected fibroblasts at roughly 11 ug/mL. Memory CD4+ T cells that did not respond, being CD40L-negative, CD69-negative and CD45RO-high, were sorted as memory populations depleted of antigen-responding cells. These receptors' antigens are unknown. The immunoSEQ hsTCRB assay version 4 in survey mode was used to sequence TCRbeta repertoires from genomic DNA. Here the immuneACCESS table is served through TCRdb, limited to in-frame sequences with V and J called. Missing clones are a known gap in these copies; in checked studies unresolved V genes cover under half, and the rest lacks a known reason. This sample lists roughly 34,000 clones; 82% were detected once. The leading ten clones occupy roughly 0.9% of the sample.

Specimen: CD4+ T cells sorted from PBMCs after approximately 19-hour stimulation, collected from a patient who received antiretroviral therapy. The cell subset or site label corresponds to: CD40L-CD69- CD45RO-high memory CD4 T cells not responding to CMV lysate. All receptors come from an adult man with HIV who was CMV-seropositive.

In its sample, this clone was seen once. CDR3 sequence reads: CASSPGGAGQGWHEQYF. Here the CDR3 DNA reads TGTGCCAGCAGCCCCGGGGGAGCGGGACAGGGTTGGCACGAGCAGTACTTC. The genes are TRBV4-2 and TRBJ2-7, with 9 bases that match TRBD1. CDR3 length equals 17 residues. Germline values: CDR1 LGHNA, CDR2 YNFKEQ. The junction had 15 bases not matched to a gene; V was cut back by 4 bases and J by 5 bases.

The chain carries TRBV10-1 and TRBJ2-3, with 12 bases aligning to TRBD2. The junction had 3 bases not matched to a gene; V was cut back by 0 bases and J by 2 bases. The CDR3 length is 17 residues. Germline CDR1 reads WNHNN; CDR2 reads SYGVQD (reference sequence). CDR3 bases: TGCGCCAGCAGTGAGTCGACTAGCGGGGGACTCACAGATACGCAGTATTTT. Residues: CASSESTSGGLTDTQYF.

This clone is labeled medium-sized. The gene calls are TRBV6-5 and TRBJ1-4; D may be TRBD1 (5 bases). The V end lost 2 bases, the J end lost 0 bases, and 7 bases lay between the germline ends. CDR3 length: 15 residues. The V gene's germline CDR1 is MNHEY and CDR2 SVGAGI. The CDR3 DNA reads TGTGCCAGCAGTTACGCAGGGACAACTAATGAAAAACTGTTTTTT. It encodes CASSYAGTTNEKLFF.

CDR3 sequence (DNA): TGTGCCAGCAGCTTCCGACCGTCAAAGGCCTACAATGAGCAGTTCTTC. This sequence encodes CASSFRPSKAYNEQFF. This rearrangement joins TRBV5-5 to TRBJ2-1; D is unresolved. Trimming removed 2 bases at V and 2 bases at J, with 14 bases between. Germline V lookup: CDR1 SGHKS, CDR2 YYEKEE (reference sequence). The CDR3 is 16 amino acids.

The chain links TRBV4-1 to TRBJ2-4; TRBD2 matches at 9 bases. CDR1 is MGHRA and CDR2 is YSYEKL in the germline V gene. The CDR3 contains 16 residues. The ends lost 0 bases at V and 4 bases at J; junction bases unmatched: 4. The CDR3 protein is CASSQEGGGGKNIQYF. Here the CDR3 DNA reads TGCGCCAGCAGCCAAGAAGGCGGGGGGGGGAAAAACATTCAGTACTTC.

This rearrangement joins TRBV9 to TRBJ2-3; D could derive from TRBD1 or TRBD2 (5 bases each). Per germline, CDR1 SGDLS and CDR2 YYNGEE. Trimming pared 1 base from V and 5 bases from J, leaving 11 bases between. The CDR3 loop spans 14 amino acids. For the CDR3, the DNA is TGTGCCAGCAGCGTAATGAGGGGTGGAGATACGCAGTATTTT. Protein: CASSVMRGGDTQYF. Together with reference TRBV9 and TRBJ2-3, the CDR3 gives the full variable domain: DSGVTQTPKHLITATGQRVTLRCSPRSGDLSVYWYQQSLDQGLQFLIQYYNGEERAKGNILERFSAQQFPDLHSELNLSSLELGDSALYFCASSVMRGGDTQYFGPGTRLTVL.

Only one count was recorded for this clone. V gene TRBV5-1 combines with J gene TRBJ2-1; unclear D gene. CDR3 size: 12 residues. From germline, CDR1 is SGHRS and CDR2 YFSETQ. Trimming stripped 4 bases from V and 10 bases from J, with 12 bases between. CDR3 sequence: CASSPTLGEQFF. In DNA, the CDR3 is TGCGCCAGCAGCCCGACCCTCGGGGAGCAGTTCTTC.

The genes are TRBV18 and TRBJ2-7; the match to TRBD1 covers 7 bases. J was trimmed by 4 bases and V by 1 base; bases with no gene match: 16. Germline CDR1 KGHSH, CDR2 LQKENI. The CDR3 totals 18 residues. As DNA, the CDR3 is TGTGCCAGCTCACCACGGGACAGAAAGGGTACAGGAGCTTACGAGCAGTACTTC. Protein product: CASSPRDRKGTGAYEQYF.

The rearrangement uses TRBV27 and TRBJ1-6; 7 nucleotides align to TRBD1. The J segment lost 12 bases and the V segment lost 4 bases, leaving 12 bases of the junction unmatched. Germline lookup yields CDR1 MNHEY and CDR2 SMNVEV (reference sequence). The CDR3 runs 15 residues. CDR3 residues: CASSWTGGRGEPLHF. DNA of the CDR3: TGTGCCAGCAGTTGGACAGGTGGACGGGGGGAACCCCTCCACTTT.

The V call is TRBV28, the J call TRBJ2-7; D gene ambiguous. CDR3 length: 15 residues. Germline V gene data show CDR1 as MDHEN and CDR2 as SYDVKM. V was trimmed by 4 bases and J by 3 bases, leaving 16 bases between them. The CDR3 DNA is TGTGCCAGCAGTTCCCCCCCCGCCCTCGACTACGAGCAGTACTTC. It encodes CASSSPPALDYEQYF.

V gene TRBV7-2 combines with J gene TRBJ1-3, with D hard to call. This CDR3 contains 13 residues. Germline loops: CDR1 SGHTA, CDR2 FQGNSA. Trimming pared 3 bases from V and 2 bases from J, leaving 5 bases between. CDR3 DNA: TGTGCCAGCAGCTTCCACCCTGGAAACACCATATATTTT. Translation gives CASSFHPGNTIYF.

The chain employs TRBV4-3 and TRBJ2-1; D gene unclear. The germline V gene encodes CDR1 LGHNA and CDR2 YSLEER. The CDR3 length is 15 residues. Trimming stripped 0 bases from V and 6 bases from J, with 12 bases between. The CDR3 sequence: CASSQDLYPGNEQFF. Here the CDR3 DNA reads TGCGCCAGCAGCCAAGACCTGTACCCGGGCAATGAGCAGTTCTTC.

V is TRBV7-6 and J is TRBJ1-5; 10 positions match TRBD1. The V gene end was trimmed by 2 bases and the J gene end by 6 bases; junction bases not matched to a gene: 4. The CDR3 length is 15 residues. Germline V gene data show CDR1 as SGHVS and CDR2 as FNYEAQ. CDR3 amino acids: CASSLRTGGSQPQHF. Written as DNA, the CDR3 is TGTGCCAGCAGCTTAAGGACAGGGGGTTCTCAGCCCCAGCATTTT.

The chain couples TRBV10-3 to TRBJ2-7; 7 positions match TRBD1. Trimming removed 4 bases from V and 6 bases from J; junction bases left unmatched: 3. The germline V gene encodes CDR1 ENHRY and CDR2 SYGVKD. CDR3 length: 12 residues. CDR3 sequence reads: CAISGQGPEQYF. DNA for the CDR3: TGTGCCATCAGTGGACAGGGTCCCGAGCAGTACTTC.